A selection of T cell receptor beta chains follows, all from one sample in a study of tumor and adjacent non-tumor tissue in lung cancer. TCRdb re-called the multiplex PCR reads with MiXCR, one entry per CDR3 protein. The sample shows 68,000 or so distinct CDR3 sequences, around 60% of them seen only once. Sequencing was performed on lung tumor tissue. The receptors shown here come from a man in his forties or fifties with non-small cell lung cancer. The CDR3 runs from the conserved cysteine through the conserved F or W. The order of the fields is CDR3 DNA, CDR3 protein, V gene, CDR3 length, J gene, D gene, clone size. A D gene is named only where the DNA matches it firmly. The size entry is marked missing in some rows and otherwise reads once, few, many or a size class.

CDR3 DNA: TGTGCCAGCAGCTTAGCGGGCTCGAATTCACCCCTCCACTTT; CDR3 protein: CASSLAGSNSPLHF; V gene: TRBV7-9; CDR3 length: 14; J gene: TRBJ1-6; D gene: NA; clone size: few
CDR3 DNA: TGTGCCAGCAGTTTTCTACTGGGAGGTCAGGGGGCCCAGTACTTC; CDR3 protein: CASSFLLGGQGAQYF; V gene: TRBV12-3/TRBV12-4; CDR3 length: 15; J gene: TRBJ2-5; D gene: NA; clone size: many
CDR3 DNA: TGTGCCATCAGTGAGTCTGCCGATACCCTGTACTTC; CDR3 protein: CAISESADTLYF; V gene: TRBV10-3; CDR3 length: 12; J gene: TRBJ2-5; D gene: NA; clone size: NA
CDR3 DNA: TGTGCCGGCAGCCCCGGAGGGGGTCAGCCCCAGCATTTT; CDR3 protein: CAGSPGGGQPQHF; V gene: TRBV12-3/TRBV12-4; CDR3 length: 13; J gene: TRBJ1-5; D gene: NA; clone size: NA
CDR3 DNA: TGCGCCAGCAAGCTTCCGGGGAACTATGGCTACACCTTC; CDR3 protein: CASKLPGNYGYTF; V gene: TRBV5-1; CDR3 length: 13; J gene: TRBJ1-2; D gene: NA; clone size: NA
CDR3 DNA: TGCGCCAGCAGCTTGGCCGGTAGCGGGAGAAGTCAGTACTTC; CDR3 protein: CASSLAGSGRSQYF; V gene: TRBV5-1; CDR3 length: 14; J gene: TRBJ2-5; D gene: TRBD2; clone size: NA
CDR3 DNA: TGTGCCAGCAGTCCGGGATTGGGGTCCTACGAGCACTACTTC; CDR3 protein: CASSPGLGSYEHYF; V gene: TRBV12-3/TRBV12-4; CDR3 length: 14; J gene: TRBJ2-7; D gene: NA; clone size: NA
CDR3 DNA: TGTGCCAGCAGCCAAGAGTTTAGGCGGGGGTCCTACGAGCAGTACTTC; CDR3 protein: CASSQEFRRGSYEQYF; V gene: TRBV4-2; CDR3 length: 16; J gene: TRBJ2-7; D gene: TRBD2; clone size: many
CDR3 DNA: TGCAGCGCCCTGACATCTTCCAACGCCCGGGAGCTGTTTTTT; CDR3 protein: CSALTSSNARELFF; V gene: TRBV29-1; CDR3 length: 14; J gene: TRBJ2-2; D gene: NA; clone size: NA
CDR3 DNA: TGCGCCAGCAGCTTGGTCCCCTTGGCCATGGGGGATACTGGAAACACCATATATTTT; CDR3 protein: CASSLVPLAMGDTGNTIYF; V gene: TRBV5-1; CDR3 length: 19; J gene: TRBJ1-3; D gene: NA; clone size: NA
CDR3 DNA: TGCAGCGTTGGGGTAGCGAGCAGGGGGCACGGGACCAAAAACATTCAGTACTTC; CDR3 protein: CSVGVASRGHGTKNIQYF; V gene: TRBV29-1; CDR3 length: 18; J gene: TRBJ2-4; D gene: TRBD1; clone size: NA
CDR3 DNA: TGCGCCAGCAGTGTAGACAGGGGGGATACGCAGTATTTT; CDR3 protein: CASSVDRGDTQYF; V gene: TRBV12-3/TRBV12-4; CDR3 length: 13; J gene: TRBJ2-3; D gene: TRBD1; clone size: NA
CDR3 DNA: TGCAGTGCTACAAACAGGGGGTGCCTGATGAACACTGAAGCTTTCTTT; CDR3 protein: CSATNRGCLMNTEAFF; V gene: TRBV20-1; CDR3 length: 16; J gene: TRBJ1-1; D gene: TRBD1; clone size: NA
CDR3 DNA: TGTGCCAGCAGCGCTGGGACAGCCGGTTCCTCCTACGAGCAGTACTTC; CDR3 protein: CASSAGTAGSSYEQYF; V gene: TRBV7-4; CDR3 length: 16; J gene: TRBJ2-7; D gene: TRBD1; clone size: NA
CDR3 DNA: TGTGCCAGCAGCCGTAGCGGGAACACCGGGGAGCTGTTATTT; CDR3 protein: CASSRSGNTGELLF; V gene: TRBV28; CDR3 length: 14; J gene: TRBJ2-2; D gene: TRBD2; clone size: NA
CDR3 DNA: TGTGCCAGCAGCCCGGGACAGTCTCATGGCTACACCTTC; CDR3 protein: CASSPGQSHGYTF; V gene: TRBV11-1; CDR3 length: 13; J gene: TRBJ1-2; D gene: TRBD1; clone size: NA
CDR3 DNA: TGTGCCAGCAGCCGGGGGCATGCGTACGAGCAGTACTTC; CDR3 protein: CASSRGHAYEQYF; V gene: TRBV4-2; CDR3 length: 13; J gene: TRBJ2-7; D gene: NA; clone size: few
CDR3 DNA: TGTACCAGCAGTTTACAGTACTCTGGAAAGACCATATATTTT; CDR3 protein: CTSSLQYSGKTIYF; V gene: TRBV11-2; CDR3 length: 14; J gene: TRBJ1-3; D gene: NA; clone size: NA
CDR3 DNA: TGTGCCAGCAGTGATGCCGGGGGGGCAACTAATGAAAAACTGTTTTTT; CDR3 protein: CASSDAGGATNEKLFF; V gene: TRBV28; CDR3 length: 16; J gene: TRBJ1-4; D gene: NA; clone size: few
CDR3 DNA: TGTGCCAGCACATCCACGGAGGACGAGAGGACGTTCTTC; CDR3 protein: CASTSTEDERTFF; V gene: TRBV6-2/TRBV6-3; CDR3 length: 13; J gene: TRBJ2-1; D gene: NA; clone size: NA
CDR3 DNA: TGCGCCAGCATTGACGCTAGCGGGGGCAATGAGGAATTCTTC; CDR3 protein: CASIDASGGNEEFF; V gene: TRBV5-1; CDR3 length: 14; J gene: TRBJ2-1; D gene: TRBD2; clone size: once
CDR3 DNA: TGTGCCAGCAGCCAACCAGTTTGGGAACCGGGACTTAATGTAAAACTGTTTTTT; CDR3 protein: CASSQPVWEPGLNVKLFF; V gene: TRBV11-2; CDR3 length: 18; J gene: TRBJ1-4; D gene: NA; clone size: NA
CDR3 DNA: TGTGCCAGCAGCTACGGGGCAGATAACACAGATACGCAGTATTTT; CDR3 protein: CASSYGADNTDTQYF; V gene: TRBV4-2; CDR3 length: 15; J gene: TRBJ2-3; D gene: NA; clone size: NA
CDR3 DNA: TGTGCCAGCAGCAGACTAGCCTACGAGCAGTACTTC; CDR3 protein: CASSRLAYEQYF; V gene: TRBV7-9; CDR3 length: 12; J gene: TRBJ2-7; D gene: NA; clone size: NA
CDR3 DNA: TGTGCCAGCAGTTACCGCGGAGCCTTGAACATTCAGTACTTC; CDR3 protein: CASSYRGALNIQYF; V gene: TRBV6-2/TRBV6-3; CDR3 length: 14; J gene: TRBJ2-4; D gene: NA; clone size: many
CDR3 DNA: TGTGCCAGCAGCACCCGGACAGGCGCGGCGGGCTACACCTTC; CDR3 protein: CASSTRTGAAGYTF; V gene: TRBV4-2; CDR3 length: 14; J gene: TRBJ1-2; D gene: TRBD1; clone size: many
CDR3 DNA: TGTGCCAGCAGTGAGCTAGCGGGAGTGGCCCATGAGCAGTTCTTC; CDR3 protein: CASSELAGVAHEQFF; V gene: TRBV2; CDR3 length: 15; J gene: TRBJ2-1; D gene: TRBD2; clone size: NA
CDR3 DNA: TGTGTCAGCCTTAGGAACTACGAGCAGTACTTC; CDR3 protein: CVSLRNYEQYF; V gene: TRBV2; CDR3 length: 11; J gene: TRBJ2-7; D gene: NA; clone size: NA
CDR3 DNA: TGTGCCTGGAACCCAAGCGGTCTTAGCACCGGGGAGCTGTTTTTT; CDR3 protein: CAWNPSGLSTGELFF; V gene: TRBV30; CDR3 length: 15; J gene: TRBJ2-2; D gene: NA; clone size: NA
CDR3 DNA: TGCGCCAGCGGCTTGGACGTCGGGACCGACTTAGGGGGGCAGTTCTTC; CDR3 protein: CASGLDVGTDLGGQFF; V gene: TRBV5-1; CDR3 length: 16; J gene: TRBJ2-1; D gene: NA; clone size: once
CDR3 DNA: TGTGCCAGCAGCCTAAGTTGGGGGGAGCTGTTTTTT; CDR3 protein: CASSLSWGELFF; V gene: TRBV28; CDR3 length: 12; J gene: TRBJ2-2; D gene: NA; clone size: many
CDR3 DNA: TGTGCCAGTAGCACATGGGATCAGCCCCAGCATTTT; CDR3 protein: CASSTWDQPQHF; V gene: TRBV12-3/TRBV12-4; CDR3 length: 12; J gene: TRBJ1-5; D gene: NA; clone size: NA
CDR3 DNA: TGTGCCAGCAGCGTAAATACCGCTACCGGTACGCAGTATTTT; CDR3 protein: CASSVNTATGTQYF; V gene: TRBV9; CDR3 length: 14; J gene: TRBJ2-3; D gene: NA; clone size: NA
CDR3 DNA: TGTGCCAGCTGGCGCGGGACTTCGGGTCAGCCCCAGCATTTT; CDR3 protein: CASWRGTSGQPQHF; V gene: TRBV12-3/TRBV12-4; CDR3 length: 14; J gene: TRBJ1-5; D gene: NA; clone size: once
CDR3 DNA: TGCAGTGCTATCCGGGAGAGGGGCCCAGAGACCCAGTACTTC; CDR3 protein: CSAIRERGPETQYF; V gene: TRBV20-1; CDR3 length: 14; J gene: TRBJ2-5; D gene: NA; clone size: NA
CDR3 DNA: TGCAGTGCTAGTTCGGCCGCTGCTACCTACAATGAGCAGTTCTTC; CDR3 protein: CSASSAAATYNEQFF; V gene: TRBV20-1; CDR3 length: 15; J gene: TRBJ2-1; D gene: NA; clone size: many
CDR3 DNA: TGTGCCAGCCTCGGGGCAGATACGCAGTATTTT; CDR3 protein: CASLGADTQYF; V gene: TRBV6-6; CDR3 length: 11; J gene: TRBJ2-3; D gene: NA; clone size: many
CDR3 DNA: TGTGCCAACAGCTTTCAGGGTCGGCCCGGGGAGCTGTTATTT; CDR3 protein: CANSFQGRPGELLF; V gene: TRBV11-1; CDR3 length: 14; J gene: TRBJ2-2; D gene: NA; clone size: NA